This T cell receptor (beta chain) was captured in a study of T cell responses to AZD1222 COVID-19 vaccine. Profiled with immunoSEQ multiplex PCR; TCRdb holds only in-frame clones, not every one. The sample contains about 150,000 clones, approximately 83% of which appear only once. Points from the study as a whole: Repertoires were obtained only post-peak T cell response.

Comment on this clone: Antigen unknown.

This CDR3 has 14 residues. After removal of 5 bases from V and 3 bases from J, the junction contained 4 bases not matched to a gene. Germline V gene lookup returns CDR1 SGHNT and CDR2 YYREEE (reference sequence). V is TRBV5-4 and J is TRBJ2-2, with 7 bases identical to TRBD1. The specimen comprised peripheral blood, sampled on day 0 of AZD1222 vaccination. The TCR originated in an adult in good health. This CDR3 is CASRAGGYTGELFF. The CDR3 coding sequence is TGTGCCAGCAGGGCAGGGGGATACACCGGGGAGCTGTTTTTT.